This entry is about one T cell receptor (beta chain). The entry originates in a study of blood T cell repertoires in COVID-19. On the study more broadly: Collection of acute and convalescent COVID-19 samples took place in the United States, Italy and Spain. PBMCs, B-cell-depleted T cells, or T cells provided the cDNA or gDNA that made up the material.

Germline-derived CDR1 and CDR2 are SGHRS and YFSETQ. This CDR3 has 15 amino acids. The J segment lost 3 bases and the V segment lost 3 bases, leaving 7 bases of the junction unmatched. Assay: immunoSEQ multiplex PCR; the TCRdb copy retains only in-frame clones and omits some. Among about 210,000 clones, about 76% were seen once, and the ten largest hold approximately 9%. Across 20 to 25 US areas, participants ranged in age from roughly 18 to 89 years. Assignment of participants to cohorts was predicated upon participant-reported clinical history. This receptor was taken from a woman in her forties or fifties with acute COVID-19. Material: PBMCs or T cells enriched from blood (not recorded which). The V call is TRBV5-1, the J call TRBJ2-7; 9 bases are a match to TRBD1. The DNA of the CDR3 is TGCGCCAGCAGCTCCACAGGGGGCGCTTACTACGAGCAGTACTTC. Protein product: CASSSTGGAYYEQYF.